A single sample gave rise to the 23 T cell receptor beta chains below, sequenced in a study of shared clonotypes between healthy human individuals. Sequencing used immunoSEQ multiplex PCR; TCRdb keeps in-frame clones, though not all of them. The sample contains 850,000 to 1,200,000 clones, around 76% of which appear only once. Material for sequencing was memory CD4+ T cells sorted from blood. Subset here: CD45RA-negative fraction. The receptors derive from a young man in good health.

This chain joins TRBV19 and TRBJ2-1; 7 positions agree with TRBD2. Trimming cost V 5 bases and J 0 bases; bases outside gene matches: 10. The CDR3 spans 17 residues. Germline V gives CDR1 LNHDA, CDR2 SQIVND (reference sequence). CDR3 DNA: TGTGCCAGTAGTTGGGCCGCAGCGGGATCCTCCTACAATGAGCAGTTCTTC. This translates into CASSWAAAGSSYNEQFF.

V and J are TRBV4-3 and TRBJ2-1; possibly TRBD1 for D (6 bases). V was clipped by 0 bases and J by 2 bases, with 14 bases between them. This CDR3 has 17 residues. CDR1 and CDR2 from the germline V gene are LGHNA and YSLEER. The CDR3, as DNA: TGCGCCAGCAGCCAAGATAGATGGACAGCGCCCTACAATGAGCAGTTCTTC. Protein product: CASSQDRWTAPYNEQFF.

V is TRBV14 and J is TRBJ2-1; TRBD2 agrees at 8 bases. V was pared by 1 base and J by 7 bases, with 15 bases of the junction left unmatched. Per germline, CDR1 SGHDN and CDR2 FVKESK. CDR3 length: 18 residues. CDR3 in DNA: TGTGCCAGCAGCCAAGGGGTTAAGTTGGGGACTAGTTGGAATGAGCAGTTCTTC. It translates to CASSQGVKLGTSWNEQFF.

The V gene is TRBV7-8, the J gene TRBJ2-7; TRBD2 agrees at 11 bases. The CDR3 extends over 16 amino acids. In germline, CDR1 is SGHVS, CDR2 FQNEAQ. The V segment lost 2 bases and the J segment 3 bases; nucleotides outside the gene matches: 6. The CDR3 region has the DNA TGTGCCAGCAGCTTACTAGCGGGAGGCCTCAACTACGAGCAGTACTTC. This codes for CASSLLAGGLNYEQYF.

The V call is TRBV4-1, the J call TRBJ2-3; possibly TRBD2 for D (6 bases). The CDR3 loop spans 15 amino acids. Germline loops: CDR1 MGHRA, CDR2 YSYEKL. Trimming stripped 3 bases from V and 3 bases from J, with 13 bases between. The CDR3 DNA follows: TGCGCCAGCAGCCATTCAACCGGGACTACAGATACGCAGTATTTT. It translates to CASSHSTGTTDTQYF.

This clone was recorded only once. V is TRBV5-1 and J is TRBJ1-2, with 10 bases lining up with TRBD1. J gave up 3 bases and V 1 base, and 6 bases lay outside the gene matches. The germline gives CDR1 SGHRS, CDR2 YFSETQ. CDR3 length equals 16 residues. CDR3 DNA sequence: TGCGCCAGCAGCTTGCAAGGGACAGGGGAAGACTATGGCTACACCTTC. Residues: CASSLQGTGEDYGYTF.

The chain links TRBV10-3 to TRBJ1-5; a possible D gene is TRBD1 (5 bases). The germline V gene has CDR1 ENHRY and CDR2 SYGVKD. V was pared by 3 bases and J by 4 bases, with 13 bases between. The CDR3 has 15 amino acids. The CDR3 is CAISDRGTDNQPQHF. CDR3 nucleotide sequence: TGTGCCATCAGTGACCGGGGGACGGATAATCAGCCCCAGCATTTT.

The chain links TRBV29-1 to TRBJ2-7; D perhaps matches TRBD2 (7 bases). Trimming removed 6 bases from V and 6 bases from J, with 21 bases in between. From germline, CDR1 is SQVTM and CDR2 ANQGSEA. The CDR3 runs to 14 residues. The CDR3 sequence: CSVLRLGGASEQYF. CDR3 DNA: TGCAGCGTCCTGAGGTTGGGGGGGGCCTCCGAGCAGTACTTC.

The J gene is TRBJ2-1, the V gene TRBV6-5; 12 nucleotides line up with TRBD2. V lost 6 bases, J lost 3 bases, and 3 bases stayed unmatched. The CDR3 covers 15 residues. Germline CDR1 and CDR2: MNHEY and SVGAGI. CDR3 DNA: TGTGCCAGCAGCCAACTAGCGGGGGGCTACAATGAGCAGTTCTTC. Translated: CASSQLAGGYNEQFF.

This clone was detected only a few times. This rearrangement joins TRBV7-8 to TRBJ2-3; no firm D call. Trimming left V 5 bases short and J 3 bases short, with 3 bases between. Germline CDR1 SGHVS, CDR2 FQNEAQ. This CDR3 has 11 residues. The CDR3 is CASSATDTQYF. The DNA for the CDR3 is TGTGCCAGCAGCGCGACAGATACGCAGTATTTT.

The V and J genes are TRBV7-9 and TRBJ2-1; D remains ambiguous. The CDR3 runs to 11 residues. V lost 8 bases to trimming and J lost 6 bases, with 8 bases between them. Germline V lookup: CDR1 SEHNR, CDR2 FQNEAQ (reference sequence). CDR3 sequence (DNA): TGTGCCAGCGGCCGGCTCAATGAGCAGTTCTTC. Its protein is CASGRLNEQFF.

Points on this clone: The sample has other DNA sequences that encode this CDR3 too. V is TRBV6-6 and J is TRBJ2-7; 12 bases align to TRBD2. CDR1 and CDR2 (germline): MNHNY, SVGAGI (reference sequence). This CDR3 comprises 15 residues. V trimming: 4 bases; J trimming: 0 bases; junction bases outside the gene matches: 1. CDR3 bases: TGTGCCAGCAGTTCGACTAGCGGGAGCTCCTACGAGCAGTACTTC. Translation gives CASSSTSGSSYEQYF.

The chain carries TRBV6-5 and TRBJ2-7; D possibly corresponds to TRBD1 (7 bases). Deletions cut 6 bases from V and 3 bases from J, with 18 bases between. Germline lookup yields CDR1 MNHEY and CDR2 SVGAGI. The CDR3 is made up of 15 amino acids. CDR3 sequence reads: CASRPGGRGSYEQYF. The CDR3 DNA reads TGTGCCAGCAGACCCGGGGGCAGGGGGAGCTACGAGCAGTACTTC.

V and J are TRBV10-3 and TRBJ2-3; D gene unclear. The V and J ends lost 3 bases and 4 bases respectively, with 2 bases between them. This CDR3 spans 11 amino acids. Germline V lookup: CDR1 ENHRY, CDR2 SYGVKD. CDR3 bases: TGTGCCATCAGTGATGCAGATACGCAGTATTTT. Amino acid sequence: CAISDADTQYF.

CDR3 sequence: CASSPATDYEQYF. CDR3 coding DNA: TGTGCCAGCAGCCCCGCGACAGACTACGAGCAGTACTTC. The chain joins TRBV5-4 to TRBJ2-7, with D possibly TRBD1 on 5 matching bases. Germline V CDR1 and CDR2: SGHNT, YYREEE (reference sequence). Trimming removed 4 bases from V and 3 bases from J, with 11 bases in between. There are 13 residues in the CDR3. The whole variable domain, remainder taken from reference TRBV5-4 and TRBJ2-7, is ETGVTQSPTHLIKTRGQQVTLRCSSQSGHNTVSWYQQALGQGPQFIFQYYREEENGRGNFPPRFSGLQFPNYSSELNVNALELDDSALYLCASSPATDYEQYFGPGTRLTVT.

V and J are TRBV11-3 and TRBJ2-1; 14 positions agree with TRBD2. With 0 bases clipped from V and 9 bases from J, the junction kept 13 bases outside the gene matches. The CDR3 extends over 19 amino acids. CDR1 is SGHNT and CDR2 is YENEEA in the germline V gene. This CDR3 is CASSLDLLGLAGARGEQFF. The CDR3 nucleotides read TGTGCCAGCAGCTTAGATCTCCTGGGACTAGCGGGGGCCAGGGGTGAGCAGTTCTTC.

Comments on this clone: Other nucleotide sequences in the sample specify the same CDR3. The rearrangement links TRBV18 to TRBJ2-3; D not certain. The CDR3 length is 10 residues. From germline, CDR1 is KGHSH and CDR2 LQKENI. Trimming stripped 6 bases from V and 5 bases from J, with 3 bases between. The CDR3 DNA reads as TGTGCCAGCTCTCGAGATACGCAGTATTTT. The encoded protein is CASSRDTQYF. Using reference TRBV18 and TRBJ2-3 for the parts outside the CDR3, the full variable domain is NAGVMQNPRHLVRRRGQEARLRCSPMKGHSHVYWYRQLPEEGLKFMVYLQKENIIDESGMPKERFSAEFPKEGPSILRIQQVVRGDSAAYFCASSRDTQYFGPGTRLTVL.

To note about this clone: A far larger clone is a single base away, which makes a read error likely. The chain couples TRBV16 to TRBJ2-5, with 8 bases aligning to TRBD2. Losses at the gene ends were 4 bases for V and 9 bases for J; bases not matched to a gene: 7. The germline CDR1 and CDR2 sequences are KGHSY and FQNENV. The CDR3 totals 13 residues. CDR3 in amino acids: CASSPPRREAQYF. CDR3 DNA: TGTGCCAGCAGCCCTCCCAGGCGGGAGGCCCAGTACTTC.

Concerning this clone itself: Lacking the conserved final phenylalanine or tryptophan, this CDR3 likely reflects a read error. Because the CDR3's place on the DNA is in doubt, the DNA is left out and the CDR3 is given as listed by TCRdb. This chain links TRBV28 with TRBJ1-4; TRBD1 was called by the table and not checked on the DNA. Counting both end residues, the CDR3 totals 14 amino acids. In germline, CDR1 is MDHEN, CDR2 SYDVKM. CDR3 residues: CASSSSTLGTGVSV.

The chain joins TRBV12-5 to TRBJ2-1; 8 bases match TRBD1. J gave up 7 bases and V 2 bases, and 4 bases lay outside the gene matches. The CDR3 runs 14 residues. CDR1 LGHNT and CDR2 FRNRAP come from the germline V gene. This chain's CDR3 is CASGLQGARNEQFF. DNA for the CDR3: TGTGCTAGTGGTTTGCAGGGGGCGCGGAATGAGCAGTTCTTC.

The chain is built from TRBV7-2 and TRBJ2-7; possible D gene TRBD2, 5 bases. The CDR3 has 14 amino acids. With 0 bases removed from V and 4 bases from J, the gap between germline ends came to 10 bases. CDR1 and CDR2 (germline): SGHTA, FQGNSA. This CDR3 is CASSLADLSYEQYF. The CDR3 DNA is TGTGCCAGCAGCTTAGCGGACTTATCGTACGAGCAGTACTTC.

This sequence joins TRBV7-9 and TRBJ2-7; no reliable D call. Germline V gives CDR1 SEHNR, CDR2 FQNEAQ (reference sequence). The CDR3 sequence is 11 residues long. Trimming cost V 5 bases and J 6 bases, with 8 bases left between them. DNA of the CDR3: TGTGCCAGCAGCCTGACTGTCGAGCAGTACTTC. Amino acid sequence: CASSLTVEQYF.

In its sample, this clone was seen once. The chain joins TRBV28 to TRBJ2-3, with 9 bases lining up with TRBD2. The CDR3 extends over 16 amino acids. Germline V gene data show CDR1 as MDHEN and CDR2 as SYDVKM. V was clipped by 2 bases and J by 1 base; unmatched bases: 4. DNA of the CDR3: TGTGCCAGCAGTTTAACTAGCGGGTCCGGCACAGATACGCAGTATTTT. Amino acids: CASSLTSGSGTDTQYF.